This T cell receptor (beta chain) was observed in a study of beta chain features in type 1 diabetes. Expressed TCRB transcripts were sequenced because the isolated RNA had all been reverse transcribed beforehand. Libraries were prepared by immunoSEQ multiplex PCR; TCRdb keeps only in-frame clonotypes and omits some of them. The repertoire consists of approximately 130,000 clones, with 15% to 20% occurring once and the leading ten covering 2% to 3%. Overall study results and limits: Shorter TCRB CDR3s, moderately but significantly so, marked every one of the four CD4+ subsets in Type 1 diabetes patients.

The V gene's germline CDR1 is SSHAT and CDR2 FNYEAQ (reference sequence). This CDR3 has 14 amino acids. This clone has just a few counts. Antigen specificity is unknown. A read error may account for a junction end that differs from germline. This TCR was recovered from a man aged 18 to 29 with type 1 diabetes. Source material: central memory CD4+ T cells from blood. This sequence joins TRBV7-7 and TRBJ2-1, with 8 bases matching TRBD1. In DNA, the CDR3 is TGTGCTAGCAGCCGGACAGGGCTCCACAATGAGCAGTTCTTC. Translated: CASSRTGLHNEQFF.